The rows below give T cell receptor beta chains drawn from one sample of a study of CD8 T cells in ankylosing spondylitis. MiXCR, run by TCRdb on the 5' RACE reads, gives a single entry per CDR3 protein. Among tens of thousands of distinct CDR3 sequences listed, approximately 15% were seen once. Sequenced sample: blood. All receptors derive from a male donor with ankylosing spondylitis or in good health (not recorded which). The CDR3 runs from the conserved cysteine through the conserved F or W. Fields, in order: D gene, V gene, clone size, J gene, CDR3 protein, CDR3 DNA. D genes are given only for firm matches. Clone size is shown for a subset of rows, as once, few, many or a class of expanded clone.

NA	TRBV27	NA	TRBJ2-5	CASSLRFTETQYF	TGTGCCAGCAGTTTACGGTTCACAGAGACCCAGTACTTC
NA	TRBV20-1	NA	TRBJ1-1	CSASRPTGTEAFF	TGCAGTGCTTCACGACCTACGGGGACTGAAGCTTTCTTT
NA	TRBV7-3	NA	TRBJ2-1	CASSLGRVGSYNEQFF	TGTGCCAGCAGCTTAGGGCGGGTGGGATCCTACAATGAGCAGTTCTTC
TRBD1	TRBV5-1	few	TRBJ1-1	CASSLAGQGTEAFF	TGCGCCAGCAGCTTGGCCGGACAGGGCACTGAAGCTTTCTTT
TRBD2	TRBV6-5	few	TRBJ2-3	CASSRSGRGADTQYF	TGTGCCAGCAGCCGAAGCGGGAGAGGGGCAGATACGCAGTATTTT
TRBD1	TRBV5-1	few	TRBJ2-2	CASRSRGLNTGELFF	TGCGCCAGCAGATCCAGGGGGCTGAACACCGGGGAGCTGTTTTTT
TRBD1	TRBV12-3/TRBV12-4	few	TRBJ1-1	CASSDRGGNTEAFF	TGTGCCAGCAGCGACAGGGGGGGGAACACTGAAGCTTTCTTT
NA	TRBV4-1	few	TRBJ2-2	CASSPQDLFVSGELFF	TGCGCCAGCAGCCCCCAGGATCTTTTTGTATCCGGGGAGCTGTTTTTT
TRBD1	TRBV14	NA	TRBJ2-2	CANSPRDRNTGELFF	TGTGCCAACAGCCCCCGGGACAGGAACACCGGGGAGCTGTTTTTT
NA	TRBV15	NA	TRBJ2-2	CATSKDGIGELFF	TGTGCCACCAGTAAGGACGGGATCGGGGAGCTGTTTTTT
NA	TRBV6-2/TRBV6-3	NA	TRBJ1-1	CASSWELVNTEAFF	TGTGCCAGCAGTTGGGAGTTAGTGAACACTGAAGCTTTCTTT
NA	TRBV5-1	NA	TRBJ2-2	CASSLDRQNTGELFF	TGCGCCAGCAGCCTGGACCGACAGAACACCGGGGAGCTGTTTTTT
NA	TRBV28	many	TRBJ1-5	CASSAGAQPQHF	TGTGCCAGCAGTGCAGGCGCTCAGCCCCAGCATTTT
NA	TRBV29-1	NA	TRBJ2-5	CSVAGWGETQYF	TGCAGCGTTGCAGGCTGGGGAGAGACCCAGTACTTC
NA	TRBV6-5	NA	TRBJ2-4	CASRWGPRDIQYF	TGTGCCAGCAGGTGGGGTCCGAGGGACATTCAGTACTTC
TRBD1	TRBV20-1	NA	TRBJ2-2	CSAYRGTNTGELFF	TGCAGTGCTTACAGGGGGACGAACACCGGGGAGCTGTTTTTT
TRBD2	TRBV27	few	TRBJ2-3	CASRRQSGGLTDTQYF	TGTGCCAGCAGGCGCCAATCGGGGGGTTTGACAGATACGCAGTATTTT
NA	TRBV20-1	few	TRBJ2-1	CSASRTREVEQFF	TGCAGTGCTAGCCGGACCCGCGAGGTTGAGCAGTTCTTC
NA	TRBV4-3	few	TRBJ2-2	CASSQDGQGHRELFF	TGCGCCAGCAGCCAAGATGGGCAGGGCCATAGGGAGCTGTTTTTT
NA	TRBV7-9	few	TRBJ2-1	CAGSRDGSYNEQFF	TGTGCCGGGAGCCGGGATGGGTCCTACAATGAGCAGTTCTTC
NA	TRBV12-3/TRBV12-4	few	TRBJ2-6	CASSFDSGANVLTF	TGTGCCAGCAGCTTTGACTCTGGGGCCAACGTCCTGACTTTC
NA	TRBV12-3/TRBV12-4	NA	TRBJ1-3	CASSFSGRGNTIYF	TGTGCCAGCAGTTTTTCAGGGCGCGGAAACACCATATATTTT
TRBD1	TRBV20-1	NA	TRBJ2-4	CSARPGTVLVQNIQYF	TGCAGTGCTAGACCGGGGACAGTCCTCGTCCAAAACATTCAGTACTTC
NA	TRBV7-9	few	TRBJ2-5	CASSPLGVVQYF	TGTGCCAGCAGCCCCCTGGGAGTGGTCCAGTACTTC
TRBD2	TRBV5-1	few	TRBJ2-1	CASSLNGGASNEQFF	TGCGCCAGCAGCTTGAACGGGGGGGCGAGCAATGAGCAGTTCTTC
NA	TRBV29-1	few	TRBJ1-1	CSVESGGGTEAFF	TGCAGCGTTGAATCTGGGGGAGGAACTGAAGCTTTCTTT
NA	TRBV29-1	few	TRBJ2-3	CSVGLVGPDTQYF	TGCAGCGTTGGACTAGTCGGCCCAGATACGCAGTATTTT
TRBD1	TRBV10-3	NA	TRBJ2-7	CAISEGTGDYEQYF	TGTGCCATCAGTGAGGGGACAGGAGACTACGAGCAGTACTTC
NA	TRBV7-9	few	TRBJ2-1	CASSLTSIAANEQFF	TGTGCCAGCAGCTTAACTTCTATTGCGGCCAATGAGCAGTTCTTC
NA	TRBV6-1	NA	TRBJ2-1	CASSIGEQFF	TGTGCCAGCAGTATTGGTGAGCAGTTCTTC
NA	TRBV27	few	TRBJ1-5	CASSFLATNQPQHF	TGTGCCAGCAGTTTTTTGGCCACCAATCAGCCCCAGCATTTT
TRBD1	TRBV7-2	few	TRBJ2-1	CASSPGGEVGNEQFF	TGTGCCAGCAGCCCAGGGGGCGAGGTCGGAAATGAGCAGTTCTTC
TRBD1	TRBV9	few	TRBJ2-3	CASGITGASTDTQYF	TGTGCCAGCGGGATAACAGGGGCTAGCACAGATACGCAGTATTTT
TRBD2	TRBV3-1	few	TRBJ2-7	CASSQGTSGIYEQYF	TGTGCCAGCAGCCAAGGGACTAGCGGGATCTACGAGCAGTACTTC
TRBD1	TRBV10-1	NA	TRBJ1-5	CPGQGLYQPQHF	TGCCCAGGACAGGGTTTATATCAGCCCCAGCATTTT
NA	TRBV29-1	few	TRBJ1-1	CSVEDRASMDTEAFF	TGCAGCGTTGAAGACAGGGCGAGTATGGACACTGAAGCTTTCTTT
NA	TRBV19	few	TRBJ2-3	CASSMFGPSTDTQYF	TGTGCCAGTAGTATGTTTGGGCCTAGCACAGATACGCAGTATTTT
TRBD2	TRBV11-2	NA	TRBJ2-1	CASSSGTSGSGEQFF	TGTGCCAGCAGCTCGGGGACTAGCGGGAGTGGCGAGCAGTTCTTC
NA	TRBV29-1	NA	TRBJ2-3	CSAGVAGKADTQYF	TGCAGCGCCGGGGTCGCGGGGAAGGCAGATACGCAGTATTTT
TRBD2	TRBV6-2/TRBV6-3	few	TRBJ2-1	CASSSRLAGDLNEQFF	TGTGCCAGCAGTTCCAGACTAGCGGGGGACCTGAATGAGCAGTTCTTC